This TCR beta chain was captured by sequencing in a study of cytomegalovirus exposure and HLA in healthy donors. Study as a whole: Researchers found that roughly 80% of 350 to 500 genotyped donors fell within the Caucasian-associated ancestry cluster. Findings and caveats of the study: A classifier reportedly called cytomegalovirus status with high sensitivity and specificity.

When sampled, the donors appeared nominally healthy, though they likely had unrecorded immune exposures. PCR used 60 Vbeta primers and 13 Jbeta primers. This table comes from immunoSEQ multiplex PCR, and its TCRdb copy is limited to in-frame clones, with some not included. The data contain 150,000 to 200,000 clones, around 80% of them singletons. Germline CDR1 is ENHRY and CDR2 is SYGVKD. This CDR3 comprises 15 residues. Trimming removed 10 bases from V and 2 bases from J; junction bases left unmatched: 6. A note on this clone: Its antigen is currently unknown.

Sequences were obtained from PBMCs. J is TRBJ2-3 and V is TRBV10-3; 13 positions match TRBD2. The TCR was taken from a woman aged 45-60 years in good health and CMV-seronegative. The DNA for the CDR3 is TGTGCCAGTGGGACTAGCGGGGCTCCCACAGATACGCAGTATTTT. Its translation: CASGTSGAPTDTQYF.